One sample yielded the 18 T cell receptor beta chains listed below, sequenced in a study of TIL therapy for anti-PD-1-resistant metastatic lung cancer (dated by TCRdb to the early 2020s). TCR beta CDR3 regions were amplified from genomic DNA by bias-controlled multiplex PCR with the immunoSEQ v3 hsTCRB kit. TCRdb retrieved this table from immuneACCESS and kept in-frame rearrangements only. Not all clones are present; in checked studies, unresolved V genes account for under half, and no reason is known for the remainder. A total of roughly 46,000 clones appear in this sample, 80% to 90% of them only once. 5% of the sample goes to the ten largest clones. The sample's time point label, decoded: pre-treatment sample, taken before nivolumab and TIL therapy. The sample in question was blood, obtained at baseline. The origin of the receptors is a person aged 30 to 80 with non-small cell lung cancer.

The CDR3 nucleotides read TGTGCCAGCAGCTTCTGGGGCACAGATACGCAGTATTTT. Amino acid sequence: CASSFWGTDTQYF. The chain couples TRBV11-2 to TRBJ2-3; unclear D gene. V was cut by 3 bases and J by 1 base, with 5 bases left in between. CDR1 is SGHAT, CDR2 FQNNGV, per germline. The CDR3 runs 13 residues.

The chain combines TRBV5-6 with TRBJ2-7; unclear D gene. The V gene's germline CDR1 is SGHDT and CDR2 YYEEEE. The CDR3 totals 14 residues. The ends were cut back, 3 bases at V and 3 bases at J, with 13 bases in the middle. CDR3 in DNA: TGTGCCAGCAGCTCGCTTTCAAGGGACTACGAGCAGTACTTC. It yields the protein CASSSLSRDYEQYF.

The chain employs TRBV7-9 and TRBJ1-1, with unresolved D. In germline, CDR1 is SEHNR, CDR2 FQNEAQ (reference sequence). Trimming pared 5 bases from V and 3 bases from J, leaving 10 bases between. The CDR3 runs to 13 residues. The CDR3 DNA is TGTGCCAGCAGCCCAAGTGGGTACACTGAAGCTTTCTTT. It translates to CASSPSGYTEAFF.

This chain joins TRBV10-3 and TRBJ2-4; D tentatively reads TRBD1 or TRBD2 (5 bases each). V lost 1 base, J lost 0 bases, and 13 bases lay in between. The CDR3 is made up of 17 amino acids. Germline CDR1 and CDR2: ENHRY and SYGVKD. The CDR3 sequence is CAISEWDHRIAKNIQYF. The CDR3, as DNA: TGTGCCATCAGTGAGTGGGACCACAGGATAGCCAAAAACATTCAGTACTTC.

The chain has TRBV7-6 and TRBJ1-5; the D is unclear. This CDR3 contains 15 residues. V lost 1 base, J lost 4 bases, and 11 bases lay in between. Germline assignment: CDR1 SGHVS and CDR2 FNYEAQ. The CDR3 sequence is CASSLGGGSNQPQHF. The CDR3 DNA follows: TGTGCCAGCAGCTTAGGGGGTGGCTCTAATCAGCCCCAGCATTTT.

CDR3 sequence (DNA): TGTGCCAGCAGTTCCGGGGTTGGAACCTACGAGCAGTACTTC. As protein: CASSSGVGTYEQYF. The chain is built from TRBV28 and TRBJ2-7, with D perhaps TRBD2 (5 bases). Looked up from germline, CDR1 is MDHEN and CDR2 is SYDVKM. V shed 4 bases and J shed 2 bases, with 12 bases lying between them. CDR3 length: 14 amino acids. The full variable domain, its missing parts supplied by reference TRBV28 and TRBJ2-7, is DVKVTQSSRYLVKRTGEKVFLECVQDMDHENMFWYRQDPGLGLRLIYFSYDVKMKEKGDIPEGYSVSREKKERFSLILESASTNQTSMYLCASSSGVGTYEQYFGPGTRLTVT.

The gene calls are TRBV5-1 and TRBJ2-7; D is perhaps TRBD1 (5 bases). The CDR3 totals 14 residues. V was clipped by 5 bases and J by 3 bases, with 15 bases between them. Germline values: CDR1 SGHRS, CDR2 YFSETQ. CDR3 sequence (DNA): TGCGCCAGCAGATCCAGGGATGAAAGCTACGAGCAGTACTTC. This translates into CASRSRDESYEQYF.

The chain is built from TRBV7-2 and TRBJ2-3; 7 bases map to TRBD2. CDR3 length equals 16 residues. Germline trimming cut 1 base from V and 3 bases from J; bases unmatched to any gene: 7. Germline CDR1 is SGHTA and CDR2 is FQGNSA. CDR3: CASSLVGGGVTDTQYF. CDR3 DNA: TGTGCCAGCAGCTTAGTTGGCGGGGGAGTGACAGATACGCAGTATTTT.

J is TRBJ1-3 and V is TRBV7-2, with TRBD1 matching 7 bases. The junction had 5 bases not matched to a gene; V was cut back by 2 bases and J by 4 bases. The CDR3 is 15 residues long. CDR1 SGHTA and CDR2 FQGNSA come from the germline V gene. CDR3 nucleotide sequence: TGTGCCAGCAGCTTACGGACAGGACAAGGAAACACCATATATTTT. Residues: CASSLRTGQGNTIYF.

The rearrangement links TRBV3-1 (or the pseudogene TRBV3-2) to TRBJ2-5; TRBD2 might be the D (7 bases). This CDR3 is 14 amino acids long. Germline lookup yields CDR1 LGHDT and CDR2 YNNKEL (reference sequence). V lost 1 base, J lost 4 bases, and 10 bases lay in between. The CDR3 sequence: CASSQVGGGETQYF. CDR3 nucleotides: TGTGCCAGCAGCCAAGTGGGAGGGGGAGAGACCCAGTACTTC.

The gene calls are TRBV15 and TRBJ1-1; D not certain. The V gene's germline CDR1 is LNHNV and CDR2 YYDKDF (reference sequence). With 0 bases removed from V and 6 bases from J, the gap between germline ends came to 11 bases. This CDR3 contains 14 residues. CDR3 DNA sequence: TGTGCCACCAGCAGAGATAAGCAGAAGGCTGAAGCTTTCTTT. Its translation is CATSRDKQKAEAFF.

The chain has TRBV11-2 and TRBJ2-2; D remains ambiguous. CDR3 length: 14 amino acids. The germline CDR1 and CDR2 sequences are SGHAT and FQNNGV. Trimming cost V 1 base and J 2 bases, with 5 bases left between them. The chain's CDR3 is CASSLAINTGELFF. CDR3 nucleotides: TGTGCCAGCAGCTTAGCCATCAACACCGGGGAGCTGTTTTTT.

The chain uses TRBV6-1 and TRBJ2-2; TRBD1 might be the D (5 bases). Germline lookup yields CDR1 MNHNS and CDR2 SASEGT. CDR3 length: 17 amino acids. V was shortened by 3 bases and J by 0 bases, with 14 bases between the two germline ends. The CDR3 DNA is TGTGCCAGCAGTGACAGGGTATTGGCCCCGAACACCGGGGAGCTGTTTTTT. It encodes CASSDRVLAPNTGELFF.

The CDR3 spells CASSLVIPYEQYF. The DNA of the CDR3 is TGTGCCAGCAGCTTGGTTATACCCTACGAGCAGTACTTC. V and J are TRBV5-8 and TRBJ2-7; D unclear. The CDR3 runs 13 residues. CDR1 is SGHTS and CDR2 is YDEGEE in the germline V gene. V was trimmed by 0 bases and J by 2 bases, leaving 6 bases between them.

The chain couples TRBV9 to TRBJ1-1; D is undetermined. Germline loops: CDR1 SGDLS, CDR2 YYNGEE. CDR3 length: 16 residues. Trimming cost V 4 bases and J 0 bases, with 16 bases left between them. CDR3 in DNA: TGTGCCAGCAGCTTCTTCCCAGAGGCTTTGAACACTGAAGCTTTCTTT. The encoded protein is CASSFFPEALNTEAFF.

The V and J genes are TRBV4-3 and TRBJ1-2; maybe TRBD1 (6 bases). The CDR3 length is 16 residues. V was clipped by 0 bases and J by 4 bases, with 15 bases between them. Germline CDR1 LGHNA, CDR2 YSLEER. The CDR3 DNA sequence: TGCGCCAGCAGCCAAGACACCACCGGGGGGGCCTATGGCTACACCTTC. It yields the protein CASSQDTTGGAYGYTF.

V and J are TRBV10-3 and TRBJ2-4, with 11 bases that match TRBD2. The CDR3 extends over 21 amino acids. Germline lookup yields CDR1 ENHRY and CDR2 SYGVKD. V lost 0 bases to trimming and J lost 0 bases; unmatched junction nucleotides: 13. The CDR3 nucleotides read TGTGCCATCAGTGAGTCCATGGGTTCGGGACTAGCGGATTTAGCCAAAAACATTCAGTACTTC. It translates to CAISESMGSGLADLAKNIQYF.

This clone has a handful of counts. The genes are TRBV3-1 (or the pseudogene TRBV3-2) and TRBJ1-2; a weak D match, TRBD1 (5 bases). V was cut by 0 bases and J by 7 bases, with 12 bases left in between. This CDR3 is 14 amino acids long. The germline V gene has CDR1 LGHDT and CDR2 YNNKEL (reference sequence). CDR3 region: CASSQDGAGSGYTF. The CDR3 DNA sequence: TGTGCCAGCAGCCAAGATGGGGCAGGGTCTGGCTACACCTTC.